What follows are 23 T cell receptor beta chains derived from one specimen sequenced in a study of T cells after yellow fever vaccination (dated by TCRdb to 2018 to 2020). The library relied on 5' RACE. These reads were obtained on an Illumina HiSeq 2500. TCRdb ran its own pipeline on the public reads, namely fastp trimming at Q25 and MiXCR clone calling, and kept in-frame beta chains. A single entry per CDR3 protein holds the most common genes and DNA from its merged rows. This sample has about 320,000 distinct CDR3 sequences in its table, and around 6.8% of those were observed once. The top ten clonotypes cover 18% of the sample. The treatment or condition label here, explained by the study, means: live attenuated yellow fever vaccine strain. The sequenced sample was PBMCs, obtained more than 40 days after the first yellow fever vaccination. These receptor sequences come from a man younger than 30 who received the YFV17D yellow fever vaccine.

This clonotype was recorded a few times. This rearrangement joins TRBV20-1 to TRBJ1-1, with D possibly being TRBD1 (5 bases). Germline lookup yields CDR1 DFQATT and CDR2 SNEGSKA (reference sequence). V was shortened by 3 bases and J by 2 bases, with 10 bases between the two germline ends. CDR3 size: 13 residues. CDR3 sequence (DNA): TGCAGTGCTAGTAAGGGACCAAACACTGAAGCTTTCTTT. It yields the protein CSASKGPNTEAFF.

The chain couples TRBV6-1 to TRBJ1-1; 7 bases agree with TRBD1. The CDR3 extends over 17 amino acids. CDR1 and CDR2 from the germline V gene are MNHNS and SASEGT. The trim removed 3 bases at V and 0 bases at J, leaving 10 bases unmatched. The CDR3 protein is CASSDDPGQRLNTEAFF. Written as DNA, the CDR3 is TGTGCCAGCAGTGACGATCCGGGACAGAGGTTGAACACTGAAGCTTTCTTT.

The rearrangement uses TRBV20-1 and TRBJ2-6; 9 bases fit TRBD1. The CDR3 runs 17 residues. From germline, CDR1 is DFQATT and CDR2 SNEGSKA (reference sequence). After removal of 5 bases from V and 3 bases from J, the junction contained 11 bases not matched to a gene. The CDR3 reads CSAGTGTGSGGANVLTF. CDR3 nucleotides: TGCAGTGCTGGTACCGGGACAGGGTCGGGTGGGGCCAACGTCCTGACTTTC.

This clonotype was seen a handful of times. The chain couples TRBV5-1 to TRBJ2-5, with 7 bases identical to TRBD1. Unmatched junction bases numbered 7, after V lost 0 bases and J lost 5 bases. Germline V CDR1 and CDR2: SGHRS, YFSETQ. The CDR3 extends over 15 amino acids. CDR3 sequence reads: CASSLATGRWETQYF. CDR3 sequence (DNA): TGCGCCAGCAGCTTGGCGACAGGGCGTTGGGAGACCCAGTACTTC.

This clonotype was recorded many times. The chain has TRBV4-3 and TRBJ2-1; D not certain. The V end was cut by 5 bases, the J end by 7 bases, with 18 bases between. The germline V gene encodes CDR1 LGHNA and CDR2 YSLEER. The CDR3 totals 15 residues. The CDR3 DNA reads TGCGCCAGCAGCGTCGCCAGTTGGGGTCGAAATGAGCAGTTCTTC. Amino acid sequence: CASSVASWGRNEQFF.

This chain links TRBV5-1 with TRBJ2-3; the D is unclear. The V and J ends lost 1 base and 2 bases respectively, with 11 bases between them. The CDR3 runs to 15 residues. CDR1 and CDR2 from the germline V gene are SGHRS and YFSETQ. The CDR3: CASSLQWASTDTQYF. In nucleotides, the CDR3 is TGCGCCAGCAGCTTGCAGTGGGCCTCCACAGATACGCAGTATTTT.

This clonotype was observed a few times. The V and J genes are TRBV5-1 and TRBJ2-1; perhaps TRBD1 as D (6 bases). The V end was cut by 1 base, the J end by 6 bases, with 11 bases between. Germline V gene lookup returns CDR1 SGHRS and CDR2 YFSETQ. There are 14 residues in the CDR3. CDR3 bases: TGCGCCAGCAGCTTGTTTACAGGGAGCAATGAGCAGTTCTTC. The encoded protein is CASSLFTGSNEQFF. Drawing the rest from reference TRBV5-1 and TRBJ2-1, the complete variable domain is KAGVTQTPRYLIKTRGQQVTLSCSPISGHRSVSWYQQTPGQGLQFLFEYFSETQRNKGNFPGRFSGRQFSNSRSEMNVSTLELGDSALYLCASSLFTGSNEQFFGPGTRLTVL.

The chain carries TRBV6-2 or TRBV6-3 and TRBJ1-6, with D perhaps matching TRBD1 (5 bases). The V end was cut by 6 bases, the J end by 7 bases, with 10 bases between. This CDR3 contains 13 residues. Germline V gives CDR1 MNHEY, CDR2 SVGEGT. CDR3 bases: TGTGCCAGCAGGGGACGGTACAATTCACCCCTCCACTTT. It specifies CASRGRYNSPLHF.

J is TRBJ2-2 and V is TRBV4-3, with D perhaps given as TRBD1 or TRBD2 (5 bases each). Germline V lookup: CDR1 LGHNA, CDR2 YSLEER. Trimming shortened V by 3 bases and J by 1 base, and 12 bases separated the two germline ends. CDR3 length equals 16 residues. CDR3 region: CASSQQGSGNTGELFF. The CDR3, as DNA: TGCGCCAGCAGCCAGCAGGGAAGCGGGAACACCGGGGAGCTGTTTTTT.

The table lists this clonotype with many counts. This rearrangement joins TRBV2 to TRBJ2-1; 7 nucleotides match TRBD1. The length of the CDR3 is 13 residues. In germline, CDR1 is SNHLY, CDR2 FYNNEI. V shed 5 bases and J 5 bases; nucleotides not matched to a gene: 3. CDR3 sequence: CASSFGTDNEQFF. CDR3 coding DNA: TGTGCCAGCAGTTTTGGGACAGACAATGAGCAGTTCTTC.

V gene TRBV12-3 or TRBV12-4 combines with J gene TRBJ1-2, with a possible D match to TRBD1 (5 bases). This CDR3 is built from 13 residues. The V end was cut by 6 bases, the J end by 8 bases, with 16 bases between. CDR3 loop: CASSPRWGGGYTF. The CDR3 DNA reads as TGTGCCAGCAGCCCGAGATGGGGCGGAGGCTACACCTTC.

The rearrangement links TRBV7-2 to TRBJ2-1; 9 bases fit TRBD2. With 5 bases clipped from V and 9 bases from J, the junction kept 14 bases outside the gene matches. The length of the CDR3 is 16 residues. Looked up from germline, CDR1 is SGHTA and CDR2 is FQGNSA. CDR3 DNA: TGTGCCAGCAGCCCGACCGCCGCCGCGGGGGGGCGTGAGCAGTTCTTC. Translation: CASSPTAAAGGREQFF.

The rearrangement uses TRBV5-8 and TRBJ2-1, with 8 bases fitting TRBD2. The length of the CDR3 is 17 residues. Germline-derived CDR1 and CDR2 are SGHTS and YDEGEE. The ends lost 5 bases at V and 6 bases at J; junction bases unmatched: 16. The CDR3 sequence: CASRDGRRTSGANEQFF. DNA of the CDR3: TGTGCCAGCAGGGATGGGCGAAGAACTAGCGGAGCCAATGAGCAGTTCTTC.

Ten or more counts support this clonotype. The J gene is TRBJ1-1, the V gene TRBV18; 8 nucleotides align to TRBD1. Germline values: CDR1 KGHSH, CDR2 LQKENI. The CDR3 has 15 residues. J was trimmed by 1 base and V by 3 bases; bases with no gene match: 4. The CDR3 bases are TGTGCCAGCTCACCTACTGGGACAGGGAACACTGAAGCTTTCTTT. Residues: CASSPTGTGNTEAFF.

This clonotype was counted a few times. V and J are TRBV12-3 or TRBV12-4 and TRBJ1-1; possibly TRBD1 for D (6 bases). Between the trimmed V and J ends, which lost 2 bases and 10 bases, there was a span of 17 bases. The CDR3 has 14 amino acids. The CDR3 region has the DNA TGTGCCAGCAGTTTATCTTTCCGGGGGCGGGGAGCTTTCTTT. Its protein is CASSLSFRGRGAFF.

This clonotype was seen more than once but under ten times. The chain uses TRBV5-6 and TRBJ1-5; TRBD1 might be the D (5 bases). Germline V gives CDR1 SGHDT, CDR2 YYEEEE. This CDR3 contains 16 residues. The ends were cut back, 7 bases at V and 3 bases at J, with 20 bases in the middle. Here the CDR3 reads CASLPEAPGANQPQHF. CDR3 bases: TGTGCCAGCCTGCCGGAAGCCCCCGGGGCCAATCAGCCCCAGCATTTT.

This clonotype came up many times. The chain employs TRBV5-1 and TRBJ2-2, with D maybe TRBD2 (5 bases). Germline V CDR1 and CDR2: SGHRS, YFSETQ. This CDR3 is 15 amino acids long. V lost 5 bases and J lost 4, with 15 bases in between. CDR3: CASSPRGIVTGELFF. The CDR3 nucleotides are TGCGCCAGCAGTCCCCGGGGAATCGTCACCGGGGAGCTGTTTTTT.

This clonotype was picked up a small number of times. The CDR3: CASSLRDDTDTQYF. DNA for the CDR3: TGCGCCAGCAGCTTGAGGGACGACACAGATACGCAGTATTTT. The chain couples TRBV5-1 to TRBJ2-3, with D perhaps given as TRBD1 or TRBD2 (5 bases each). Germline CDR1 and CDR2: SGHRS and YFSETQ. The CDR3 spans 14 residues. V lost 1 base and J 2 bases, leaving 8 bases between the germline ends. The full variable domain, in which reference TRBV5-1 and TRBJ2-3 provide the parts outside the CDR3, is KAGVTQTPRYLIKTRGQQVTLSCSPISGHRSVSWYQQTPGQGLQFLFEYFSETQRNKGNFPGRFSGRQFSNSRSEMNVSTLELGDSALYLCASSLRDDTDTQYFGPGTRLTVL.

The chain carries TRBV4-1 and TRBJ2-2; TRBD1 aligns across 7 bases. Germline loops: CDR1 MGHRA, CDR2 YSYEKL. J lost 5 bases, V lost 3 bases, and 18 bases had no gene match. This CDR3 comprises 19 residues. CDR3 amino acids: CASSQVTLRDSLMTGELFF. The DNA of the CDR3 is TGCGCCAGCAGCCAGGTCACGCTCCGGGACAGTTTAATGACCGGGGAGCTGTTTTTT.

This clonotype was counted between two and nine times. The gene calls are TRBV7-2 and TRBJ2-5, with D perhaps assigned TRBD1 or TRBD2 (6 bases each). The CDR3 is 15 residues long. Per germline, CDR1 SGHTA and CDR2 FQGNSA. Between the trimmed V and J ends, which lost 4 bases and 2 bases, there was a span of 14 bases. The DNA for the CDR3 is TGTGCCAGCAGCTCTAGCCGCGGGACACAAGAGACCCAGTACTTC. This translates into CASSSSRGTQETQYF.

Only a few counts were recorded for this clonotype. The J gene is TRBJ1-6, the V gene TRBV20-1, with TRBD1 matching over 8 bases. The CDR3 spans 13 residues. The J segment lost 9 bases and the V segment lost 6 bases, leaving 7 bases of the junction unmatched. Germline V gene lookup returns CDR1 DFQATT and CDR2 SNEGSKA (reference sequence). The CDR3 DNA reads TGCAGTGCCCACGACAGGGGAGGTTCACCCCTCCACTTT. It translates to CSAHDRGGSPLHF.

This clonotype showed up just a few times. The chain uses TRBV5-1 and TRBJ2-1; tentatively, D is TRBD1 (6 bases). The CDR3 contains 12 residues. V was clipped by 3 bases and J by 9 bases, with 10 bases between them. Germline V lookup: CDR1 SGHRS, CDR2 YFSETQ. The CDR3 DNA is TGCGCCAGCAGCTACCAGGGGTCTGAGCAGTTCTTC. This codes for CASSYQGSEQFF.

In this sample, this clonotype turned up a few times. V and J are TRBV27 and TRBJ1-5; D possibly corresponds to TRBD1 (5 bases). This CDR3 has 15 amino acids. Germline V gene data show CDR1 as MNHEY and CDR2 as SMNVEV (reference sequence). Trimming shortened V by 4 bases and J by 2 bases, and 12 bases separated the two germline ends. The CDR3: CASSYAGTGNQPQHF. The CDR3 nucleotides read TGTGCCAGCAGTTATGCAGGGACGGGCAATCAGCCCCAGCATTTT.